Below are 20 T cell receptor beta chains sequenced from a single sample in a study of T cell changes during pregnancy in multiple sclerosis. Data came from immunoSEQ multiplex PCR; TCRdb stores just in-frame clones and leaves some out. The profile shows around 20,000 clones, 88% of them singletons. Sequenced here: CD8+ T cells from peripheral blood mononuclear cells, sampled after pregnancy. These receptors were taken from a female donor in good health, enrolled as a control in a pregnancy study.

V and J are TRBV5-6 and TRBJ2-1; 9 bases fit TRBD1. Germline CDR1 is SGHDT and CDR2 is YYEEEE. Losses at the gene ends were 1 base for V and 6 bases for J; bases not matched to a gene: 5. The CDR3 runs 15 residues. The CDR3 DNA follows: TGTGCCAGCAGCTTGTTATACAGGGGGCCCAATGAGCAGTTCTTC. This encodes CASSLLYRGPNEQFF.

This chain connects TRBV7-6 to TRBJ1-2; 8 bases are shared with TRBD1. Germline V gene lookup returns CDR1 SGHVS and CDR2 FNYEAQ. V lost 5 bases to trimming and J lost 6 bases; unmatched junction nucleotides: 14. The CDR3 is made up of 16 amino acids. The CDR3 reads CASSPESSGGSHGYTF. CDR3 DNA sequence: TGTGCCAGCAGCCCTGAATCCTCAGGGGGCTCTCATGGCTACACCTTC.

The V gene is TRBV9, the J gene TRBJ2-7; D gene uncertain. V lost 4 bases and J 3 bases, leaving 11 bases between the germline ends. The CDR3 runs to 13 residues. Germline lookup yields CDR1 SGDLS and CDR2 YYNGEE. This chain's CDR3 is CASSQTAGYEQYF. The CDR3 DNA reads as TGTGCCAGCAGCCAAACGGCAGGCTACGAGCAGTACTTC.

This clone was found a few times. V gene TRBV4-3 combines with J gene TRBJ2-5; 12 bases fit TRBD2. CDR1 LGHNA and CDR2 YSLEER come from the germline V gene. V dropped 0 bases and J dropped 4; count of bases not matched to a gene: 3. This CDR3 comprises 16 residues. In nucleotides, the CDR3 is TGCGCCAGCAGCCAAGATCCTAGCGGGGGGGCAGAGACCCAGTACTTC. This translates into CASSQDPSGGAETQYF.

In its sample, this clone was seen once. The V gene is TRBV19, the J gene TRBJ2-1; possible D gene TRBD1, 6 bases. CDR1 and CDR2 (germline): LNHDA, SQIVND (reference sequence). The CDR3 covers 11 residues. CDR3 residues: CAGGSYNEQFF. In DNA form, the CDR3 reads TGTGCTGGGGGCTCTTACAATGAGCAGTTCTTC.

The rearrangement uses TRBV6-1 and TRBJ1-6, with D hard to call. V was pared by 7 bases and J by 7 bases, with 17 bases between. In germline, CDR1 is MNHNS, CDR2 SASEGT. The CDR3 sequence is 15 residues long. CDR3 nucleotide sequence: TGTGCCAGCACCGGTTTCCCCCTTTTGAATTCACCCCTCCACTTT. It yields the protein CASTGFPLLNSPLHF.

The CDR3 is CASSISRTGAYGYTF. DNA of the CDR3: TGTGCCAGCAGCATTTCCCGGACAGGGGCCTATGGCTACACCTTC. The genes are TRBV13 and TRBJ1-2; TRBD1 aligns across 9 bases. V was clipped by 5 bases and J by 4 bases; unmatched bases: 8. Germline CDR1 reads PRHDT; CDR2 reads FYEKMQ (reference sequence). CDR3 length: 15 residues.

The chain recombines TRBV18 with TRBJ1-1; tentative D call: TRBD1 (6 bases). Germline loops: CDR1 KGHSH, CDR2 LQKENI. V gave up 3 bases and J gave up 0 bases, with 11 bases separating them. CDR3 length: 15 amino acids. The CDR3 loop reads CASSPLQGLNTEAFF. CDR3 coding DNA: TGTGCCAGCTCACCGCTACAGGGCCTGAACACTGAAGCTTTCTTT. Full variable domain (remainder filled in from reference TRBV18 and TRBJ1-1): NAGVMQNPRHLVRRRGQEARLRCSPMKGHSHVYWYRQLPEEGLKFMVYLQKENIIDESGMPKERFSAEFPKEGPSILRIQQVVRGDSAAYFCASSPLQGLNTEAFFGQGTRLTVV.

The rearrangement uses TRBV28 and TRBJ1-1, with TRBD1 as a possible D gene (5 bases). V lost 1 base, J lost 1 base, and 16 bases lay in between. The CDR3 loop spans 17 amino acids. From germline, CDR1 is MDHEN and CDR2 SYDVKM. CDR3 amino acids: CASSLFAPGHPNTEAFF. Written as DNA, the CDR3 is TGTGCCAGCAGTTTATTCGCCCCCGGACACCCGAACACTGAAGCTTTCTTT.

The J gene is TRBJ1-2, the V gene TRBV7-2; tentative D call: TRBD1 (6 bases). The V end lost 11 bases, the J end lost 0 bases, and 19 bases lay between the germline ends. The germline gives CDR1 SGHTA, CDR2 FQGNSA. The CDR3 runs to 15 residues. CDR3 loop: CAGSFGGATNYGYTF. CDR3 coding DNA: TGTGCCGGGAGCTTTGGGGGGGCCACTAACTATGGCTACACCTTC.

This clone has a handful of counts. The CDR3 loop is CASSTTDTEAFF. CDR3 nucleotides: TGTGCCAGCAGTACGACAGACACTGAAGCTTTCTTT. V gene TRBV13 combines with J gene TRBJ1-1; a possible D gene is TRBD1 (5 bases). The CDR3 extends over 12 amino acids. Germline assignment: CDR1 PRHDT and CDR2 FYEKMQ (reference sequence). Trimming stripped 6 bases from V and 3 bases from J, with 8 bases between.

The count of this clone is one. The CDR3 reads CASSLAGNYEQYF. The CDR3 DNA sequence: TGCGCCAGCAGCTTGGCCGGGAACTACGAGCAGTACTTC. This sequence joins TRBV5-1 and TRBJ2-7; TRBD2 is a possible D gene (5 bases). Deletions cut 0 bases from V and 3 bases from J, with 7 bases between. The CDR3 is 13 amino acids. The germline gives CDR1 SGHRS, CDR2 YFSETQ.

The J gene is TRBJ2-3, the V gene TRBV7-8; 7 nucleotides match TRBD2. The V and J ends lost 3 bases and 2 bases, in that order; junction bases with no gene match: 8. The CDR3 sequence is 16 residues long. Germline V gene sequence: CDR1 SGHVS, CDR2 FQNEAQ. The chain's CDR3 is CASSFGTSVNTDTQYF. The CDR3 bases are TGTGCCAGCAGCTTTGGAACTAGCGTAAACACAGATACGCAGTATTTT.

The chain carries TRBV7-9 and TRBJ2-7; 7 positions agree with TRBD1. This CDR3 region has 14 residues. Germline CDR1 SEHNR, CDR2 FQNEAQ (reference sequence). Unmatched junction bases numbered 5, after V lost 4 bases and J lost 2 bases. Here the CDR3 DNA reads TGTGCCAGCAGCTGGGACAGAAACCCCTACGAGCAGTACTTC. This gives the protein CASSWDRNPYEQYF.

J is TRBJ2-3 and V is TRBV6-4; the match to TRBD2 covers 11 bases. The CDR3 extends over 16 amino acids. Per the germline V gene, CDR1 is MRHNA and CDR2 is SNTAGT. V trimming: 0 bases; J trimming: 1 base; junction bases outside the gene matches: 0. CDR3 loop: CASSDSTSGGTDTQYF. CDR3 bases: TGTGCCAGCAGTGACTCGACTAGCGGGGGCACAGATACGCAGTATTTT.

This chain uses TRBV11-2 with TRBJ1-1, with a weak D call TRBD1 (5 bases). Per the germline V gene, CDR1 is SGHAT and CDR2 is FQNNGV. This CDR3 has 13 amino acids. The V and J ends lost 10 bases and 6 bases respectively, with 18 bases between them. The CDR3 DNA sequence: TGTGCCACCCGAAGGGGACTAGACGCTGAAGCTTTCTTT. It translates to CATRRGLDAEAFF.

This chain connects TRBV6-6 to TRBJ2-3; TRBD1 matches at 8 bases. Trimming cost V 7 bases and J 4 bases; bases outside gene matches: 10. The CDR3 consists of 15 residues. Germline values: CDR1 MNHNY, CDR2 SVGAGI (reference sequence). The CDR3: CASILWGQVPDTQYF. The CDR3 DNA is TGTGCCAGCATTCTGTGGGGACAGGTGCCAGATACGCAGTATTTT.

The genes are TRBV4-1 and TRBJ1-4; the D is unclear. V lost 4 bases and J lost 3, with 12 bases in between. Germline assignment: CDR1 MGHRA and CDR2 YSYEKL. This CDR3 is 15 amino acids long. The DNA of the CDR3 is TGCGCCAGCAGCCTCGAGGTCCTCCCTAATGAAAAACTGTTTTTT. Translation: CASSLEVLPNEKLFF.

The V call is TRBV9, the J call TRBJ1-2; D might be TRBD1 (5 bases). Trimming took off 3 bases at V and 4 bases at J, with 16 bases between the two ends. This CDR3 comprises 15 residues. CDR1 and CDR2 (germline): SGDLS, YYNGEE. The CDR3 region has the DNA TGTGCCAGCAGCGGCACGACACAGGTTGGCTATGGCTACACCTTC. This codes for CASSGTTQVGYGYTF.

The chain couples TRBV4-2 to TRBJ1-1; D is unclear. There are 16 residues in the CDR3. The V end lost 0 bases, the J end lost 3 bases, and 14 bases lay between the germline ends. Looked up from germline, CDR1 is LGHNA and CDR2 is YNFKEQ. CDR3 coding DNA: TGTGCCAGCAGCCAAGATAGGAGCAGAACATACACTGAAGCTTTCTTT. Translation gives CASSQDRSRTYTEAFF.